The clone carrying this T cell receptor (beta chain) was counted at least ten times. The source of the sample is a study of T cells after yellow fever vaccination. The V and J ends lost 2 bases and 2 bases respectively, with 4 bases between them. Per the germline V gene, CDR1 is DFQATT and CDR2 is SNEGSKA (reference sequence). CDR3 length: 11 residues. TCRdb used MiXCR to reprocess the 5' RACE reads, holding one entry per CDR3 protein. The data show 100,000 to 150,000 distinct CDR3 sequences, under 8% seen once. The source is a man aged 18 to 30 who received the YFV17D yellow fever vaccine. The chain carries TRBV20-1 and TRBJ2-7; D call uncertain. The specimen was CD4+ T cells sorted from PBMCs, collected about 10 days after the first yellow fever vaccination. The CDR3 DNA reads TGCAGTGCTAGACAGGCCTACGAGCAGTACTTC. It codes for CSARQAYEQYF.